This section outlines one T cell receptor (beta chain) sequence together with its context. The sample belongs to a study of blood T cell repertoires in COVID-19. The wider study: Sample material is recorded as cDNA or gDNA derived from T cells, B-cell-depleted T cells, or PBMCs.

Here immunoSEQ multiplex PCR was the method, and the copy in TCRdb shows in-frame clones only, minus some. The sample consists of around 280,000 clones, more than 85% of them appearing once. CDR3 length equals 11 residues. V was trimmed by 3 bases and J by 10 bases, leaving 7 bases between them. The origin of this receptor is a man between 65 and 85 years old with acute or convalescent COVID-19. The rearrangement uses TRBV12-3 or TRBV12-4 and TRBJ2-1; unclear D gene. The sample comprised peripheral blood. CDR3 sequence: CASSFSREQFF. CDR3 sequence (DNA): TGTGCCAGCAGTTTTTCCCGGGAGCAGTTCTTC.